This T cell receptor (beta chain) derives from a study of glioma-infiltrating T cells. General study findings and limits: Tissue-blood divergence was below expectation in non-neoplastic patients, above in gliomas.

Using RNA template, CDR3s of TCR alpha and beta were amplified with iRepertoire arm-PCR. One entry per CDR3 protein results from TCRdb running MiXCR on the multiplex PCR reads. The sample lists more than 350,000 distinct CDR3 sequences, 35% to 45% occurring once. CDR3 length: 12 residues. The germline V gene encodes CDR1 MDHEN and CDR2 SYDVKM. Trimming cost V 5 bases and J 4 bases, with 8 bases left between them. In this sample, this clonotype turned up many times. No antigen is known for it. The J gene is TRBJ1-2, the V gene TRBV28, with D possibly being TRBD1 (6 bases). Sequencing used glioma tissue, nonneoplastic brain tissue, or PBMCs (not recorded which). The clonotype was recovered from a human donor with low-grade glioma or glioblastoma, undergoing nonglioma brain surgery, or in good health (not recorded which). In DNA form, the CDR3 reads TGTGCCAGCAGTGCGGGGGCCTATGGCTACACCTTC. Translating it yields CASSAGAYGYTF.